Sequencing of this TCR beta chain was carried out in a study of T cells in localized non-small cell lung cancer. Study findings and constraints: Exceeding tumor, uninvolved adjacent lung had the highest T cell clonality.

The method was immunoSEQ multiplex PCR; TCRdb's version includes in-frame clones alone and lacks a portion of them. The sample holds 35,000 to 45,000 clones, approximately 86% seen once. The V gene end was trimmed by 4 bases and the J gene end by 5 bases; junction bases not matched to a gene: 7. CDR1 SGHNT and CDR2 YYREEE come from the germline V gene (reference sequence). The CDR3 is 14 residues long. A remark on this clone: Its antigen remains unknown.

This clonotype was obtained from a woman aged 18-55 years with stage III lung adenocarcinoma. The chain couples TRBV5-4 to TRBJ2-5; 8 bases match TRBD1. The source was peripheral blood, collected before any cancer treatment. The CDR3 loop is CASSLKTGAETQYF. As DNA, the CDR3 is TGTGCCAGCAGCCTTAAGACAGGGGCCGAGACCCAGTACTTC.